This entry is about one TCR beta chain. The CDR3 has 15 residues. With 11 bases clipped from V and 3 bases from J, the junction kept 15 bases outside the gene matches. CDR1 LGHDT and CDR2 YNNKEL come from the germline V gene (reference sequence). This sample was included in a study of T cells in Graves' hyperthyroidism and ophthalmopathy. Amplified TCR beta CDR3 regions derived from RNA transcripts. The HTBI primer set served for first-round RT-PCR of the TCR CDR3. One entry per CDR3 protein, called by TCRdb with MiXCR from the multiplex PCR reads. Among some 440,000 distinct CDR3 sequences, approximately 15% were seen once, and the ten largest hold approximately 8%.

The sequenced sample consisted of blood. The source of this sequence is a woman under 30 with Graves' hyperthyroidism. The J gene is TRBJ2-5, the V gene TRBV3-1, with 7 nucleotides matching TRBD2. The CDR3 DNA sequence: TGTGCCTCCGGGCGCAGCGGGGAGCCCAAAGAGACCCAGTACTTC. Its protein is CASGRSGEPKETQYF.